Sequencing of this T cell receptor (beta chain) was carried out in a study of T cells in Graves' hyperthyroidism and ophthalmopathy. Study-level results: Ophthalmopathy could be told apart from stable hyperthyroidism with a 13 V-J model. Progression to ophthalmopathy was predicted a median of about six months early.

Many counts were recorded for this clonotype. Its antigen is currently unknown. There are 13 residues in the CDR3. V shed 0 bases and J shed 1 base, with 7 bases lying between them. Germline CDR1 is GTSNPN and CDR2 is SVGIG (reference sequence). TCR beta CDR3 regions were amplified from RNA transcripts. The primer set for the first-round RT-PCR of the TCR CDR3 was HTBI. In TCRdb, the multiplex PCR reads were re-called with MiXCR into one record per CDR3 protein. The sample lists some 370,000 distinct CDR3 sequences; around 15% were seen once. The source of this sequence is a man in his forties or fifties with Graves' ophthalmopathy. V gene TRBV30 combines with J gene TRBJ2-7; TRBD1 might be the D (5 bases). The sample comprised blood. CDR3 amino acids: CAWSVQASYEQYF. The CDR3 DNA reads TGTGCCTGGAGTGTACAGGCTTCCTACGAGCAGTACTTC.